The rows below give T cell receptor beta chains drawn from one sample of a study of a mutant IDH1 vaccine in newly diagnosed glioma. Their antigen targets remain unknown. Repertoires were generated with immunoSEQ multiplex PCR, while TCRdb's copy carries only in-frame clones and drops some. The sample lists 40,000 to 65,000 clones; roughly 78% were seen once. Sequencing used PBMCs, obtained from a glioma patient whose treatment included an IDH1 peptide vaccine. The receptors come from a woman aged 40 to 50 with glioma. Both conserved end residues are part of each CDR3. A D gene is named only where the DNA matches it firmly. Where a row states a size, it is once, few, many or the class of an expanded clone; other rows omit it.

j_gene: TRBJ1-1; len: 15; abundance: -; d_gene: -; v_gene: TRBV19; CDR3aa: CASSRNRGVSAEAFF; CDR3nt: TGTGCCAGTAGTCGGAATCGGGGGGTATCAGCTGAAGCTTTCTTT
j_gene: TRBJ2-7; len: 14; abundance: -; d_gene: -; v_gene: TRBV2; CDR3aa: CAGAAGRGGYEQYF; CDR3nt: TGTGCCGGGGCCGCTGGTAGGGGGGGCTACGAGCAGTACTTC
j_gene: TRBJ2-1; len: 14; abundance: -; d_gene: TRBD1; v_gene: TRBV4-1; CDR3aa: CASSPGTGIHEQFF; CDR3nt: TGCGCCAGCAGCCCCGGGACAGGAATCCATGAGCAGTTCTTC
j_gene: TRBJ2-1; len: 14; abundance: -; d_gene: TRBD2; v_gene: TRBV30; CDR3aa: CAWSAAGPLDEQFF; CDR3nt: TGTGCCTGGAGTGCAGCGGGGCCTTTAGATGAGCAGTTCTTC
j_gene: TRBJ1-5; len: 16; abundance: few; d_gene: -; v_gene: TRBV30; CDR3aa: CAWSTSTLRGNQPQHF; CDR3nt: TGTGCCTGGAGTACCTCGACCCTTCGGGGCAATCAGCCCCAGCATTTT
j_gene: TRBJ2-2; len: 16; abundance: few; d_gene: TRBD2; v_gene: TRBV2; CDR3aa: CASMRTAGGDTGELFF; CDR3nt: TGTGCCAGCATGAGGACGGCGGGGGGGGACACCGGGGAGCTGTTTTTT
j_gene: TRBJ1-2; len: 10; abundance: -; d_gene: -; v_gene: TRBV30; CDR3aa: CACHTWGYTF; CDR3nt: TGTGCCTGCCACACCTGGGGCTACACCTTC
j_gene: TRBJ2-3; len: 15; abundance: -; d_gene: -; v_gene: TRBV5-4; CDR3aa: CASSFKRQGTDTQYF; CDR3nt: TGTGCCAGCAGCTTCAAAAGACAGGGCACAGATACGCAGTATTTT
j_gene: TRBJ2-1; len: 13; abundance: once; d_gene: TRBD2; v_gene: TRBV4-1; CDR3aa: CASSHPGAGVQFF; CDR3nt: TGCGCCAGCAGCCACCCAGGTGCGGGGGTGCAGTTCTTC
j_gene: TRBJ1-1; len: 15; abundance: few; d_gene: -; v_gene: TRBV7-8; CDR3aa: CASSLVGGKLTEAFF; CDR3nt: TGTGCCAGCAGCTTAGTTGGGGGGAAGCTCACTGAAGCTTTCTTT
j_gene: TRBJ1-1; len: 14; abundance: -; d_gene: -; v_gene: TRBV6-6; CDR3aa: CASTTAVWNTEAFF; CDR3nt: TGTGCCAGCACCACGGCCGTCTGGAACACTGAAGCTTTCTTT
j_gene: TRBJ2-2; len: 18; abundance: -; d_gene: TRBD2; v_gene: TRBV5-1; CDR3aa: CASSGGLAGGPNTGELFF; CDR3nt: TGCGCCAGCAGCGGTGGACTAGCGGGGGGCCCAAACACCGGGGAGCTGTTTTTT